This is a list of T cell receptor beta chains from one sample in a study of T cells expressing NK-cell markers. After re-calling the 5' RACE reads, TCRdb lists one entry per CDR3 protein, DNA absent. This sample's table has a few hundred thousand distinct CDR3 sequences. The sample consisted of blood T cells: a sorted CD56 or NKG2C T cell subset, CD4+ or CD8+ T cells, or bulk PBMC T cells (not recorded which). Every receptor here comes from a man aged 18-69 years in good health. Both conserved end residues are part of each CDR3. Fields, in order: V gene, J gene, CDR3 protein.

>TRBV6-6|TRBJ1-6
CASRRQEESPLHF
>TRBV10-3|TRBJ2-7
CAISEPGQRNYEQYF
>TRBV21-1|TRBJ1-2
CASTPRVNYGYTF
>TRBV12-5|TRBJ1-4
CASGLGQASTNEKLFF
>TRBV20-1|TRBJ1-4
CSGQEGASFGKLFF
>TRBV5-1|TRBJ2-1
CASSFGLAGGVNEQFF
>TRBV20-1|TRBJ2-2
CSARSRRSELFF
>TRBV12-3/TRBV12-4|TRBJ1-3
CASSFWEGPGNTIYF
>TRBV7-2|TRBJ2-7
CASSLGYSTWNEQYF
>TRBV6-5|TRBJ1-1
CASSYSIWGDGNTEAFF
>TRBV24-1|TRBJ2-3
CATSEMDRSPTDTQYF
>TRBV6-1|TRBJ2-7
CASTSGGAYEQYF
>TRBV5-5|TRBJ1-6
CASSWDRISPLHF
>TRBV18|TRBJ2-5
CASSPVGGEETQYF
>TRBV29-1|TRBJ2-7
CSVLPGNSYEQYF
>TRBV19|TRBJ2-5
CASSGSGGYQETQYF
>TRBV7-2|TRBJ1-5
CASSFDRGSNQPQHF
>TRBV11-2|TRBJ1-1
CASRFRQGTTEAFF
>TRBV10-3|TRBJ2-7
CATMGLYYEQYF
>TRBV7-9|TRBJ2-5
CASSPLTLMGQETQYF
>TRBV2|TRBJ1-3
CASSLLTGLSGNTIYF
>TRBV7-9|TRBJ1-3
CATVLTGAGNTIYF
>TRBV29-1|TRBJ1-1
CSGKGGRDTEAFF
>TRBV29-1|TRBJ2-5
CSVWGASFMLEETQYF
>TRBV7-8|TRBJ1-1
CASSPHLGGVNTEAFF
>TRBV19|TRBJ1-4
CASSITGRGNEKLFF
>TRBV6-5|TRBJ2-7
CASSGFDEQYF
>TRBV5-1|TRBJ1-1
CASSIQTGTIEAFF
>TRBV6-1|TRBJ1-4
CASTNLGQGFGKLFF
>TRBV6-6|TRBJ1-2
CASSPGGYGGYTF
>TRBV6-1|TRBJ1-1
CASTLEGQGVDTEAFF
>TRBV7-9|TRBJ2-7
CASSLAGSRDSSYEQYF
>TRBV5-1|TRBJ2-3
CASSSRTSGGTDTQYF
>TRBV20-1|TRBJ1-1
CSVLGFVSEAFF
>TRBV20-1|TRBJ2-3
CSAQSGFTDTQYF
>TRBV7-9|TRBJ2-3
CASSLGSGGIFTDTQYF
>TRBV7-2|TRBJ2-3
CASSDTPGLGGTDTQYF
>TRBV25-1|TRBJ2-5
CASSDARDRRETQYF
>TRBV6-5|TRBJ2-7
CASSYSSNAYEQYF
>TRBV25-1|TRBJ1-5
CASTHPGGGGNQPQHF
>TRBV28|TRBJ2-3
CASRPGLAGGRSRDTQYF
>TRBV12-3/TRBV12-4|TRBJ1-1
CASTPRRGGNTEAFF
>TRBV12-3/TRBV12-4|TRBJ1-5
CASSHDRGLLKPQHF
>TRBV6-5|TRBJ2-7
CASSLDRASYEQYF
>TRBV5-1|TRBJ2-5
CASSLTGTWGLETQYF
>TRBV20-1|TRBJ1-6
CSARGQLDNSPLHF
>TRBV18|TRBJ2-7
CASSPSGRLYEQYF
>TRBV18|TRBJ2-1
CASSLRTVQAYNEQFF
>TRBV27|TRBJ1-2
CASNPQGAGRQAGYTF
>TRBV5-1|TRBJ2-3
CASSLTRSTDTQYF
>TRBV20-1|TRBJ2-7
CSARKGGTVSEQYF
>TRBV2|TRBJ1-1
CASDLRGGNTEAFF